This TCR beta chain was sequenced during a study of blood T cell repertoires in COVID-19. Study-wide background: Samples came from the United States, Italy and Spain, spanning acute and convalescent COVID-19.

Study processing details: By means of reference gene primer amplification, nucleated cell counts were estimated. TCRdb's table, derived via immunoSEQ multiplex PCR, lists solely in-frame clones and lacks some. The DNA was the basis for D and trimming; V, J and clone size are from that table. The repertoire holds fewer than 250,000 clones, with 89% as singletons. This receptor was identified in a man aged 55 to 70 who had recovered from COVID-19. Sequencing was performed on peripheral blood.

CDR3 residues: CASRSPTSGGRGQWTGELFF. Written as DNA, the CDR3 is TGTGCCAGCAGGAGCCCTACTAGCGGGGGCCGTGGGCAGTGGACCGGGGAGCTGTTTTTT. J is TRBJ2-2 and V is TRBV2; 11 bases align to TRBD2. After removal of 6 bases from V and 5 bases from J, the junction contained 20 bases not matched to a gene. This CDR3 contains 20 residues. Germline V gene data show CDR1 as SNHLY and CDR2 as FYNNEI. Based on the CDR3 plus reference TRBV2 and TRBJ2-2, the full variable domain is EPEVTQTPSHQVTQMGQEVILRCVPISNHLYFYWYRQILGQKVEFLVSFYNNEISEKSEIFDDQFSVERPDGSNFTLKIRSTKLEDSAMYFCASRSPTSGGRGQWTGELFFGEGSRLTVL.